The present entry profiles one TCR beta chain with its context. This entry belongs to a study of T cells in Graves' hyperthyroidism and ophthalmopathy. Trimming shortened V by 6 bases and J by 7 bases, and 10 bases separated the two germline ends. This CDR3 contains 11 residues. Germline V lookup: CDR1 MNHNS, CDR2 SASEGT. Patients affected by ophthalmopathy presented a Clinical Activity Score of at least 3, a NOSPECS grade of at least 4, and disease duration below 3 months. Orbital computed tomography, thyroid ultrasound, serum thyroxine and TRAb, and clinical symptoms together informed the diagnoses. Extraction of PBMCs used roughly 9.3 ml of fresh peripheral blood. RNA transcripts gave rise to amplified TCR beta CDR3 regions. An initial round of RT-PCR targeting the TCR CDR3 relied on the HTBI primer set. MiXCR, applied by TCRdb to the multiplex PCR reads, yields one record per CDR3 protein. The table includes around 340,000 distinct CDR3 sequences, around 18% detected once.

The sequence was collected from a woman in her thirties or forties with Graves' ophthalmopathy. The chain links TRBV6-1 to TRBJ2-7; D uncertain. Sequences were obtained from blood. The CDR3 sequence is CASSSHGEQYF. The CDR3 bases are TGTGCCAGCAGCTCTCACGGGGAGCAGTACTTC.